A selection of T cell receptor beta chains follows, all from one sample in a study of T cells after yellow fever vaccination. TCRdb re-called the 5' RACE reads with MiXCR, one entry per CDR3 protein. The sample has 500,000 to 650,000 distinct CDR3 sequences; around an eighth are singletons. Sample: PBMCs, taken on the day of the yellow fever booster vaccination. These receptors came from a man aged 25-45 years who received the YFV17D yellow fever vaccine. Each CDR3 is given with its conserved first and last residue. A D gene is named only where the DNA matches it firmly. Clone size, where shown, is once, few, many, or a class for clones that have expanded.

v_call: TRBV7-6
cdr3_length: 14
d_call: NA
clone_size: NA
j_call: TRBJ2-7
cdr3_aa: CASSLKDGPYEQYF
cdr3_nt: TGTGCCAGCAGCTTAAAGGACGGCCCATACGAGCAGTACTTC

v_call: TRBV5-6
cdr3_length: 14
d_call: NA
clone_size: few
j_call: TRBJ1-1
cdr3_aa: CASSRDGQNTEAFF
cdr3_nt: TGTGCCAGCAGCCGGGACGGTCAGAACACTGAAGCTTTCTTT

v_call: TRBV29-1
cdr3_length: 11
d_call: NA
clone_size: NA
j_call: TRBJ2-3
cdr3_aa: CSVSPLDTQYF
cdr3_nt: TGCAGCGTCTCCCCCCTAGATACGCAGTATTTT

v_call: TRBV5-1
cdr3_length: 16
d_call: TRBD1
clone_size: NA
j_call: TRBJ2-5
cdr3_aa: CASSSLTGTRWETQYF
cdr3_nt: TGCGCCAGCAGCTCCTTGACAGGGACCAGGTGGGAGACCCAGTACTTC

v_call: TRBV14
cdr3_length: 15
d_call: NA
clone_size: NA
j_call: TRBJ2-7
cdr3_aa: CASSPSVQWAGEQYF
cdr3_nt: TGTGCCAGCAGCCCCTCCGTTCAGTGGGCCGGCGAGCAGTACTTC

v_call: TRBV6-5
cdr3_length: 11
d_call: NA
clone_size: NA
j_call: TRBJ2-1
cdr3_aa: CASRFNNEQFF
cdr3_nt: TGTGCCAGCAGGTTCAACAATGAGCAGTTCTTC

v_call: TRBV7-9
cdr3_length: 15
d_call: NA
clone_size: NA
j_call: TRBJ2-3
cdr3_aa: CASSLTGRILDTQYF
cdr3_nt: TGTGCCAGCAGCTTAACGGGGCGAATCCTCGATACGCAGTATTTT

v_call: TRBV5-1
cdr3_length: 13
d_call: NA
clone_size: many
j_call: TRBJ2-2
cdr3_aa: CASSLNPEGELFF
cdr3_nt: TGCGCCAGCAGCTTGAACCCGGAGGGGGAGCTGTTTTTT

v_call: TRBV7-2
cdr3_length: 11
d_call: NA
clone_size: NA
j_call: TRBJ2-1
cdr3_aa: CASSLGSSQFF
cdr3_nt: TGTGCCAGCAGCTTAGGTAGCAGTCAGTTCTTC

v_call: TRBV27
cdr3_length: 13
d_call: NA
clone_size: many
j_call: TRBJ2-7
cdr3_aa: CASSSGLSYEQYF
cdr3_nt: TGTGCCAGCAGTTCCGGACTCTCCTACGAGCAGTACTTC

v_call: TRBV24-1
cdr3_length: 15
d_call: NA
clone_size: few
j_call: TRBJ2-7
cdr3_aa: CATSDTTADFYEQYF
cdr3_nt: TGTGCCACCAGTGATACTACAGCGGACTTCTACGAGCAGTACTTC

v_call: TRBV6-5
cdr3_length: 12
d_call: NA
clone_size: NA
j_call: TRBJ1-1
cdr3_aa: CAVGQPGTEAFF
cdr3_nt: TGTGCCGTCGGACAGCCGGGCACTGAAGCTTTCTTT

v_call: TRBV6-5
cdr3_length: 13
d_call: NA
clone_size: few
j_call: TRBJ2-5
cdr3_aa: CASSYLGRETQYF
cdr3_nt: TGTGCCAGCAGTTACTTAGGGCGAGAGACCCAGTACTTC

v_call: TRBV6-5
cdr3_length: 12
d_call: TRBD1
clone_size: NA
j_call: TRBJ2-7
cdr3_aa: CASRGQGREQYF
cdr3_nt: TGTGCCAGCAGAGGACAGGGGCGGGAGCAGTACTTC

v_call: TRBV29-1
cdr3_length: 11
d_call: NA
clone_size: many
j_call: TRBJ2-7
cdr3_aa: CSVGIKYEQYF
cdr3_nt: TGCAGCGTCGGAATTAAATACGAGCAGTACTTC

v_call: TRBV19
cdr3_length: 14
d_call: TRBD1
clone_size: NA
j_call: TRBJ2-5
cdr3_aa: CASWDRDRQETQYF
cdr3_nt: TGTGCCAGTTGGGACAGGGACAGACAAGAGACCCAGTACTTC

v_call: TRBV20-1
cdr3_length: 15
d_call: TRBD2
clone_size: NA
j_call: TRBJ2-7
cdr3_aa: CSASIAGGPGYEQYF
cdr3_nt: TGCAGTGCTAGTATCGCGGGAGGGCCAGGCTACGAGCAGTACTTC

v_call: TRBV3-1
cdr3_length: 15
d_call: TRBD1
clone_size: few
j_call: TRBJ2-7
cdr3_aa: CASSQVGQGRNEQYF
cdr3_nt: TGTGCCAGCAGCCAAGTCGGACAGGGGAGGAACGAGCAGTACTTC

v_call: TRBV4-3
cdr3_length: 18
d_call: NA
clone_size: few
j_call: TRBJ2-1
cdr3_aa: CASSRTWGLAGRINEQFF
cdr3_nt: TGCGCCAGCAGCCGGACCTGGGGGCTAGCCGGACGGATCAATGAGCAGTTCTTC

v_call: TRBV9
cdr3_length: 15
d_call: NA
clone_size: NA
j_call: TRBJ1-6
cdr3_aa: CASSEAASYNSPLHF
cdr3_nt: TGTGCCAGCAGCGAGGCAGCCTCCTATAATTCACCCCTCCACTTT

v_call: TRBV28
cdr3_length: 17
d_call: TRBD2
clone_size: few
j_call: TRBJ2-5
cdr3_aa: CASKAIRSGRYQETQYF
cdr3_nt: TGTGCCAGCAAGGCCATCCGTAGCGGGAGGTACCAAGAGACCCAGTACTTC

v_call: TRBV6-1
cdr3_length: 15
d_call: NA
clone_size: NA
j_call: TRBJ1-3
cdr3_aa: CASSELQGTGNTIYF
cdr3_nt: TGTGCCAGCAGTGAACTACAGGGTACTGGAAACACCATATATTTT

v_call: TRBV4-1
cdr3_length: 16
d_call: NA
clone_size: few
j_call: TRBJ2-3
cdr3_aa: CASSQPPSLGTDTQYF
cdr3_nt: TGCGCCAGCAGCCAACCTCCCTCATTAGGGACAGATACGCAGTATTTT

v_call: TRBV7-9
cdr3_length: 13
d_call: TRBD1
clone_size: NA
j_call: TRBJ2-7
cdr3_aa: CASSQDRANEQYF
cdr3_nt: TGTGCCAGCAGTCAAGACAGGGCCAACGAGCAGTACTTC